The 26 T cell receptor beta chains reported below all come from one sample, sequenced in a study of shared T cell receptors in the human thymus. Clones were read by immunoSEQ multiplex PCR, and TCRdb kept only the in-frame ones, dropping some. The sample consists of about 660,000 clones, 88% of them appearing once. These data were also filed under a second study, of human thymus T cells.

Sequenced sample: thymocytes. The receptors were gathered from a boy under three years old with a congenital heart defect.

V usage is TRBV6-5 and J usage is TRBJ2-7; D possibly corresponds to TRBD1 (6 bases). Germline loops: CDR1 MNHEY, CDR2 SVGAGI. Trimming removed 5 bases from V and 2 bases from J, with 13 bases in between. The CDR3 loop spans 14 amino acids. The CDR3 region has the DNA TGTGCCAGCAGTCACGCAGGGGAACCCTACGAGCAGTACTTC. This codes for CASSHAGEPYEQYF.

This chain connects TRBV7-9 to TRBJ2-2; 9 bases map to TRBD1. In germline, CDR1 is SEHNR, CDR2 FQNEAQ (reference sequence). V lost 7 bases, J lost 5 bases, and 5 bases stayed unmatched. This CDR3 has 14 amino acids. The CDR3 DNA reads TGTGCCAGCAAAGACAGGGGGTGGACCGGGGAGCTGTTTTTT. Encoded protein: CASKDRGWTGELFF.

The chain has TRBV10-2 and TRBJ2-7, with 12 bases that match TRBD2. Germline V gene sequence: CDR1 WSHSY, CDR2 SAAADI. Unmatched junction bases numbered 2, after V lost 0 bases and J lost 2 bases. The CDR3 covers 16 residues. Written as DNA, the CDR3 is TGCGCCAGCAGTGAGTCTACTAGCGGGGGGACCTACGAGCAGTACTTC. This translates into CASSESTSGGTYEQYF.

This chain connects TRBV4-3 to TRBJ2-7; D might be TRBD2 (6 bases). The CDR3 has 17 amino acids. Between the trimmed V and J ends, which lost 1 base and 5 bases, there was a span of 21 bases. Germline assignment: CDR1 LGHNA and CDR2 YSLEER. CDR3 protein: CASSQGLWGERVNEQYF. In DNA form, the CDR3 reads TGCGCCAGCAGCCAAGGTCTGTGGGGGGAGCGCGTCAACGAGCAGTACTTC.

The CDR3 nucleotides read TGTGCCAGCAGCTTGAGACAGGCCCCCCACAATGAGCAGTTCTTC. Its translation: CASSLRQAPHNEQFF. The chain combines TRBV5-6 with TRBJ2-1; D may be TRBD1 (6 bases). Per germline, CDR1 SGHDT and CDR2 YYEEEE. V lost 1 base to trimming and J lost 5 bases, with 13 bases between them. CDR3 length: 15 amino acids. Together with reference TRBV5-6 and TRBJ2-1, the CDR3 gives the full variable domain: DAGVTQSPTHLIKTRGQQVTLRCSPKSGHDTVSWYQQALGQGPQFIFQYYEEEERQRGNFPDRFSGHQFPNYSSELNVNALLLGDSALYLCASSLRQAPHNEQFFGPGTRLTVL.

The chain has TRBV28 and TRBJ2-5, with 9 bases lining up with TRBD1. The CDR3 sequence is 15 residues long. CDR1 is MDHEN and CDR2 is SYDVKM in the germline V gene. J was trimmed by 5 bases and V by 5 bases; bases with no gene match: 9. The CDR3: CASSRRTGAPETQYF. CDR3 in DNA: TGTGCCAGCAGTCGGCGGACAGGGGCGCCGGAGACCCAGTACTTC.

The V and J genes are TRBV2 and TRBJ2-5; D is ambiguous. The CDR3 loop spans 10 amino acids. Germline V CDR1 and CDR2: SNHLY, FYNNEI. V lost 4 bases and J 9 bases, leaving 6 bases between the germline ends. The DNA of the CDR3 is TGTGCCAGCAGTGCCGGAGCCCAGTACTTC. It specifies CASSAGAQYF.

This clone was counted a few times. The chain couples TRBV5-6 to TRBJ2-2; possible D gene TRBD2, 5 bases. CDR3 size: 14 residues. Trimming took off 4 bases at V and 2 bases at J, with 9 bases between the two ends. Germline V gene sequence: CDR1 SGHDT, CDR2 YYEEEE. CDR3 amino acids: CASSARENTGELFF. The CDR3 DNA sequence: TGTGCCAGCAGCGCCCGGGAAAACACCGGGGAGCTGTTTTTT.

This chain uses TRBV4-1 with TRBJ2-7, with 9 nucleotides matching TRBD2. Germline V gene data show CDR1 as MGHRA and CDR2 as YSYEKL. CDR3 size: 15 residues. V shed 1 base and J 2 bases; nucleotides not matched to a gene: 3. CDR3 region: CASSQVQREAYEQYF. CDR3 DNA sequence: TGCGCCAGCAGCCAAGTCCAGCGGGAGGCCTACGAGCAGTACTTC.

This sequence joins TRBV27 and TRBJ1-1; 9 bases map to TRBD1. This CDR3 has 15 residues. Germline assignment: CDR1 MNHEY and CDR2 SMNVEV (reference sequence). Trimming took 5 bases from V and 1 from J; bases not matched to a gene: 5. CDR3 DNA: TGTGCCAGCAGTCCCCGGACAGGGGAGAACACTGAAGCTTTCTTT. It codes for CASSPRTGENTEAFF.

The J gene is TRBJ2-1, the V gene TRBV5-5; 8 bases agree with TRBD1. The CDR3 extends over 15 amino acids. The germline V gene has CDR1 SGHKS and CDR2 YYEKEE (reference sequence). The V and J ends lost 2 bases and 2 bases, in that order; junction bases with no gene match: 3. CDR3 residues: CASSFGDRTYNEQFF. CDR3 nucleotides: TGTGCCAGCAGCTTTGGGGACAGGACCTACAATGAGCAGTTCTTC. The full variable domain, its missing parts supplied by reference TRBV5-5 and TRBJ2-1, is DAGVTQSPTHLIKTRGQQVTLRCSPISGHKSVSWYQQVLGQGPQFIFQYYEKEERGRGNFPDRFSARQFPNYSSELNVNALLLGDSALYLCASSFGDRTYNEQFFGPGTRLTVL.

The chain has TRBV6-6 and TRBJ2-7; 10 bases align to TRBD2. The germline V gene encodes CDR1 MNHNY and CDR2 SVGAGI (reference sequence). The length of the CDR3 is 13 residues. V trimming: 8 bases; J trimming: 6 bases; junction bases outside the gene matches: 7. DNA of the CDR3: TGTGCCAGCTCTCTAGCGGGAGTGAGCGAGCAGTACTTC. It yields the protein CASSLAGVSEQYF.

The chain has TRBV28 and TRBJ2-7, with 8 positions matching TRBD2. The germline CDR1 and CDR2 sequences are MDHEN and SYDVKM. V shed 5 bases and J 0 bases; nucleotides not matched to a gene: 9. This CDR3 is built from 16 residues. CDR3 nucleotide sequence: TGTGCCAGCAGTAACTTCAGCGGGGGAAGCTCCTACGAGCAGTACTTC. Translating it yields CASSNFSGGSSYEQYF. Filled out from reference TRBV28 and TRBJ2-7, the complete variable domain reads DVKVTQSSRYLVKRTGEKVFLECVQDMDHENMFWYRQDPGLGLRLIYFSYDVKMKEKGDIPEGYSVSREKKERFSLILESASTNQTSMYLCASSNFSGGSSYEQYFGPGTRLTVT.

The chain combines TRBV14 with TRBJ2-4, with 9 positions matching TRBD1. With 6 bases clipped from V and 2 bases from J, the junction kept 2 bases outside the gene matches. Germline loops: CDR1 SGHDN, CDR2 FVKESK. This CDR3 is built from 14 residues. This chain's CDR3 is CASRGTGSKNIQYF. CDR3 sequence (DNA): TGTGCCAGCAGGGGGACAGGGTCCAAAAACATTCAGTACTTC.

The rearrangement joins TRBV15 to TRBJ2-7; 11 bases are a match to TRBD1. V shed 5 bases and J 6 bases; nucleotides not matched to a gene: 9. The CDR3 has 15 amino acids. CDR1 is LNHNV and CDR2 is YYDKDF in the germline V gene (reference sequence). CDR3 sequence reads: CATSSYRTGGSEQYF. The CDR3 coding sequence is TGTGCCACCAGCTCCTACCGGACAGGGGGCTCCGAGCAGTACTTC.

This chain uses TRBV10-3 with TRBJ1-1; 9 bases match TRBD1. The V gene's germline CDR1 is ENHRY and CDR2 SYGVKD. This CDR3 contains 13 residues. V was pared by 8 bases and J by 3 bases, with 4 bases of the junction left unmatched. The CDR3, as DNA: TGTGCCATCGGGGACAGGGCGGACACTGAAGCTTTCTTT. It is translated as CAIGDRADTEAFF.

The rearrangement links TRBV5-1 to TRBJ1-3, with D tentatively TRBD1 (5 bases). Germline assignment: CDR1 SGHRS and CDR2 YFSETQ. The CDR3 consists of 14 residues. With 3 bases removed from V and 3 bases from J, the gap between germline ends came to 10 bases. Written as DNA, the CDR3 is TGCGCCAGCAGCTATACAGGCTATGGAAACACCATATATTTT. Amino acids: CASSYTGYGNTIYF.

The chain has TRBV2 and TRBJ2-7; 9 bases map to TRBD2. Trimming at V came to 8 bases and at J to 3 bases, leaving 11 bases not matched to a gene. This CDR3 comprises 15 residues. Germline V gene sequence: CDR1 SNHLY, CDR2 FYNNEI. The CDR3 loop is CASCETSGIFYEQYF. The CDR3 DNA reads TGTGCCAGCTGCGAGACTAGCGGCATTTTCTACGAGCAGTACTTC.

The chain uses TRBV4-1 and TRBJ1-2; tentatively, D is TRBD1 (5 bases). The CDR3 consists of 16 residues. Per germline, CDR1 MGHRA and CDR2 YSYEKL. Trimming removed 0 bases from V and 8 bases from J, with 19 bases in between. The CDR3 here is CASSQDRQPPPDGYTF. In DNA form, the CDR3 reads TGCGCCAGCAGCCAAGATCGACAGCCCCCACCGGACGGCTACACCTTC.

The J gene is TRBJ1-2, the V gene TRBV10-3; D not certain. The CDR3 length is 13 residues. The germline CDR1 and CDR2 sequences are ENHRY and SYGVKD. Trimming took off 2 bases at V and 4 bases at J, with 8 bases between the two ends. CDR3 in DNA: TGTGCCATCAGTGAGGTGGGCCGCTATGGCTACACCTTC. Protein: CAISEVGRYGYTF.

This chain joins TRBV5-1 and TRBJ2-7; the D gene is possibly TRBD1 (5 bases). Trimming removed 5 bases at V and 6 bases at J, with 12 bases between. Germline loops: CDR1 SGHRS, CDR2 YFSETQ. The CDR3 is 12 amino acids. The CDR3 reads CASRKTESEQYF. The CDR3 DNA sequence: TGCGCCAGCAGGAAGACAGAGAGCGAGCAGTACTTC.

This sequence joins TRBV5-4 and TRBJ2-7; D might be TRBD2 (6 bases). Trimming stripped 0 bases from V and 3 bases from J, with 16 bases between. This CDR3 is 16 amino acids long. The germline gives CDR1 SGHNT, CDR2 YYREEE (reference sequence). CDR3 sequence (DNA): TGTGCCAGCAGCTTGGCCAACGGGACTCGCCTCTACGAGCAGTACTTC. Translated: CASSLANGTRLYEQYF.

The J gene is TRBJ2-3, the V gene TRBV4-3; D is perhaps TRBD2 (6 bases). This CDR3 comprises 17 residues. CDR1 is LGHNA, CDR2 YSLEER, per germline. Trimming removed 4 bases from V and 2 bases from J, with 19 bases in between. The CDR3 loop is CASSRKGKRVHTDTQYF. CDR3 DNA sequence: TGCGCCAGCAGCCGAAAGGGCAAGCGGGTCCACACAGATACGCAGTATTTT.

This chain links TRBV6-5 with TRBJ1-1, with D perhaps TRBD1 (6 bases). Germline CDR1 MNHEY, CDR2 SVGAGI. The CDR3 totals 14 residues. V was clipped by 10 bases and J by 5 bases, with 20 bases between them. CDR3 sequence: CATQGRGRWTEAFF. CDR3 DNA: TGTGCCACCCAGGGGAGGGGAAGGTGGACTGAAGCTTTCTTT.

The chain combines TRBV19 with TRBJ1-5; TRBD1 matches 7 bases. CDR3 length: 19 amino acids. Germline CDR1 and CDR2: LNHDA and SQIVND (reference sequence). The V gene end was trimmed by 5 bases and the J gene end by 5 bases; junction bases not matched to a gene: 21. DNA for the CDR3: TGTGCCAGTAGTGCCCTCCCGGGGGACAGTTCCTTGGGGGATCAGCCCCAGCATTTT. Translation gives CASSALPGDSSLGDQPQHF.

This rearrangement joins TRBV7-2 to TRBJ2-7, with 11 bases identical to TRBD1. The CDR3 has 18 amino acids. CDR1 is SGHTA and CDR2 is FQGNSA in the germline V gene. Germline trimming cut 5 bases from V and 6 bases from J; bases unmatched to any gene: 18. CDR3: CASSAWVEEDRGLCEQYF. In DNA, the CDR3 is TGTGCCAGCAGCGCGTGGGTGGAAGAGGACAGGGGGCTTTGCGAGCAGTACTTC. The full variable domain, its missing parts supplied by reference TRBV7-2 and TRBJ2-7, is GAGVSQSPSNKVTEKGKDVELRCDPISGHTALYWYRQSLGQGLEFLIYFQGNSAPDKSGLPSDRFSAERTGGSVSTLTIQRTQQEDSAVYLCASSAWVEEDRGLCEQYFGPGTRLTVT.